The source of this TCR beta chain is a study of T cell responses to AZD1222 COVID-19 vaccine. Study summary: Second-dose recipients at about 4 or about 12 weeks were treated as one pooled group.

Study-level points and caveats: A rise in Spike-specific TCR breadth and depth followed two AZD1222 doses. The study sampled repertoires only after the peak T cell response.

Some clones are missing from TCRdb's copy, which holds only in-frame ones; the method was immunoSEQ multiplex PCR. The sample comprises 120,000 or so clones, 87% of which are singletons, and roughly 10% rests with the top ten. Germline V lookup: CDR1 SGDLS, CDR2 YYNGEE. The ends were cut back, 3 bases at V and 13 bases at J, with 13 bases in the middle. The CDR3 is made up of 12 amino acids. This clone was seen a handful of times. Its specificity is not known. Sequences were derived from peripheral blood, sampled on day 0 of AZD1222 vaccination. The V call is TRBV9, the J call TRBJ1-4; D gene unclear. This TCR was recovered from an adult in good health. Written as DNA, the CDR3 is TGTGCCAGCAGCGCATCCAAAGGGCGACTGTTTTTT. Protein sequence: CASSASKGRLFF.